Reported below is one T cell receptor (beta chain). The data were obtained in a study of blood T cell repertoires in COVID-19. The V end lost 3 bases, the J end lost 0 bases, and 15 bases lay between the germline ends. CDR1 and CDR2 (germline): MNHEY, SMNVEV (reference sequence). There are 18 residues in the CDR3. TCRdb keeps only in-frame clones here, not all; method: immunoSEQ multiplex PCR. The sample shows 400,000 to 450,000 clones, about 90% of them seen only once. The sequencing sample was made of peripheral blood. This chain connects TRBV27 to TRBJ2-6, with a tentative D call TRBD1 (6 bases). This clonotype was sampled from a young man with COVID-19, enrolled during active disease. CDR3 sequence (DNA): TGTGCCAGCAGTTTCTCCCCAGGGGCGTTCTCTGGGGCCAACGTCCTGACTTTC. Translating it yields CASSFSPGAFSGANVLTF.